One and the same sample provided the 30 T cell receptor beta chains below, sequenced in a study of blood T cell repertoires in COVID-19. Generated by immunoSEQ multiplex PCR, the TCRdb table keeps only in-frame clones and is missing some. The profile shows 110,000 to 150,000 clones, roughly three quarters of them singletons. The specimen sequenced was peripheral blood. These receptors were taken from a man aged 50 to 60 with active or convalescent COVID-19.

The chain joins TRBV7-2 to TRBJ2-7; 9 positions match TRBD2. From germline, CDR1 is SGHTA and CDR2 FQGNSA. V was pared by 5 bases and J by 2 bases, with 7 bases of the junction left unmatched. The CDR3 is made up of 15 amino acids. Written as DNA, the CDR3 is TGTGCCAGCAGCCAAGGACTAGCGCCCACCTACGAGCAGTACTTC. Protein product: CASSQGLAPTYEQYF.

The rearrangement uses TRBV9 and TRBJ2-3; 8 bases map to TRBD2. V lost 3 bases, J lost 10 bases, and 4 bases stayed unmatched. Germline loops: CDR1 SGDLS, CDR2 YYNGEE. This CDR3 is 12 amino acids long. Here the CDR3 DNA reads TGTGCCAGCAGCGCGGGGGGGGGCCCGCAGTATTTT. As protein: CASSAGGGPQYF.

J is TRBJ2-7 and V is TRBV7-3; 10 positions match TRBD1. The CDR3 is 15 amino acids. The ends lost 5 bases at V and 4 bases at J; junction bases unmatched: 8. The germline V gene encodes CDR1 SGHTA and CDR2 FQGTGA. CDR3 DNA: TGTGCCAGCAGCCTCCAGGGGACAGGGGCATACGAGCAGTACTTC. This encodes CASSLQGTGAYEQYF.

The chain employs TRBV28 and TRBJ2-2, with 11 bases aligning to TRBD1. Germline CDR1 is MDHEN and CDR2 is SYDVKM. V gave up 6 bases and J gave up 7 bases; unmatched junction bases: 4. The CDR3 sequence is 14 residues long. CDR3 region: CASRGQGGGGELFF. DNA of the CDR3: TGTGCCAGCAGGGGACAGGGGGGAGGCGGGGAGCTGTTTTTT. Full variable domain (outside the CDR3, taken from reference TRBV28 and TRBJ2-2): DVKVTQSSRYLVKRTGEKVFLECVQDMDHENMFWYRQDPGLGLRLIYFSYDVKMKEKGDIPEGYSVSREKKERFSLILESASTNQTSMYLCASRGQGGGGELFFGEGSRLTVL.

This clone was detected only a few times. The chain has TRBV19 and TRBJ1-4; D remains unclear. The CDR3 has 14 residues. Germline CDR1 and CDR2: LNHDA and SQIVND (reference sequence). V was trimmed by 9 bases and J by 7 bases, leaving 18 bases between them. Here the CDR3 reads CASRNQEGFEKLFF. CDR3 bases: TGTGCCAGCCGAAATCAGGAAGGATTTGAAAAACTGTTTTTT.

V and J are TRBV5-1 and TRBJ2-2; 8 bases line up with TRBD2. The CDR3 runs 20 residues. J was trimmed by 8 bases and V by 3 bases; bases with no gene match: 24. Germline assignment: CDR1 SGHRS and CDR2 YFSETQ. In DNA form, the CDR3 reads TGCGCCAGCAGCTCAGTAGGAAGACCACTGAGCGGGAGAACGTCGGGGGAGCTGTTTTTT. It yields the protein CASSSVGRPLSGRTSGELFF. The complete variable domain, with remaining parts taken from reference TRBV5-1 and TRBJ2-2, reads KAGVTQTPRYLIKTRGQQVTLSCSPISGHRSVSWYQQTPGQGLQFLFEYFSETQRNKGNFPGRFSGRQFSNSRSEMNVSTLELGDSALYLCASSSVGRPLSGRTSGELFFGEGSRLTVL.

As for this clone: Given a much more abundant clone one base away, this may be a read error. The rearrangement joins TRBV7-8 to TRBJ2-1; 10 bases line up with TRBD1. The germline V gene has CDR1 SGHVS and CDR2 FQNEAQ. V shed 5 bases, J shed 6 bases, and the junction held 7 bases outside the gene matches. The CDR3 is 15 amino acids. The CDR3 DNA reads TGTGCCAGCAGCCCCCCGGGACAGGGGACCAATGAGCAGTTCTTC. This encodes CASSPPGQGTNEQFF.

This chain links TRBV19 with TRBJ2-5, with D possibly matching TRBD1 (6 bases). V was trimmed by 6 bases and J by 5 bases, leaving 16 bases between them. The CDR3 loop spans 14 amino acids. The V gene's germline CDR1 is LNHDA and CDR2 SQIVND (reference sequence). In DNA form, the CDR3 reads TGTGCCAGTAGAGGGGGTCGGTCGGCGGAGACCCAGTACTTC. Translating it yields CASRGGRSAETQYF.

The chain links TRBV5-1 to TRBJ1-2; TRBD1 agrees at 8 bases. This CDR3 contains 16 residues. With 3 bases clipped from V and 4 bases from J, the junction kept 11 bases outside the gene matches. CDR1 is SGHRS, CDR2 YFSETQ, per germline. CDR3 region: CASSSGTGQNLYGYTF. The CDR3 DNA reads TGCGCCAGCAGCTCGGGGACAGGACAGAATCTCTATGGCTACACCTTC. Full variable domain (remainder filled in from reference TRBV5-1 and TRBJ1-2): KAGVTQTPRYLIKTRGQQVTLSCSPISGHRSVSWYQQTPGQGLQFLFEYFSETQRNKGNFPGRFSGRQFSNSRSEMNVSTLELGDSALYLCASSSGTGQNLYGYTFGSGTRLTVV.

The gene calls are TRBV5-5 and TRBJ2-1, with 8 bases identical to TRBD2. The CDR3 length is 15 residues. The V and J ends lost 2 bases and 8 bases, in that order; junction bases with no gene match: 9. CDR1 is SGHKS and CDR2 is YYEKEE in the germline V gene (reference sequence). The CDR3 loop reads CASSLRSGRIDEQFF. The CDR3 nucleotides are TGTGCCAGCAGCTTAAGGAGCGGGAGAATTGATGAGCAGTTCTTC.

The rearrangement joins TRBV6-5 to TRBJ1-2, with D uncertain. CDR1 and CDR2 (germline): MNHEY, SVGAGI. V was trimmed by 5 bases and J by 8 bases, leaving 21 bases between them. This CDR3 comprises 15 residues. CDR3 in DNA: TGTGCCAGCAGTCCCCCCGCGGGAGGCCCAAGAGGCTACACCTTC. This encodes CASSPPAGGPRGYTF.

This clone was recorded only once. The CDR3 here is CASTPRLLGAADTQYF. CDR3 bases: TGTGCCAGCACCCCCCGTTTGCTAGGTGCGGCAGATACGCAGTATTTT. This sequence joins TRBV7-8 and TRBJ2-3; D unclear. CDR3 length: 16 amino acids. CDR1 and CDR2 (germline): SGHVS, FQNEAQ. V shed 7 bases and J shed 4 bases, with 21 bases lying between them.

This chain links TRBV5-5 with TRBJ2-5; D may be TRBD2 (6 bases). V shed 0 bases and J shed 2 bases, with 14 bases lying between them. The germline V gene encodes CDR1 SGHKS and CDR2 YYEKEE (reference sequence). CDR3 length: 16 amino acids. CDR3 DNA: TGTGCCAGCAGCTTGGGACTAGGGTGGGGACAAGAGACCCAGTACTTC. Encoded protein: CASSLGLGWGQETQYF.

This clone was observed a single time. J is TRBJ2-7 and V is TRBV5-4; 12 positions agree with TRBD2. Trimming cost V 6 bases and J 6 bases; bases outside gene matches: 16. CDR1 is SGHNT and CDR2 is YYREEE in the germline V gene (reference sequence). The CDR3 is 17 residues long. The CDR3 sequence is CASTLGVLAGGGSEQYF. The CDR3 bases are TGTGCCAGCACCCTTGGTGTCCTAGCGGGAGGGGGGTCCGAGCAGTACTTC.

The chain joins TRBV3-1 (or the pseudogene TRBV3-2) to TRBJ2-1; 10 bases agree with TRBD2. CDR3 length: 13 residues. From germline, CDR1 is LGHDT and CDR2 YNNKEL (reference sequence). Trimming took 4 bases from V and 15 from J; bases not matched to a gene: 9. The CDR3 region is CASSPGLAAPWFF. CDR3 nucleotides: TGTGCCAGCAGCCCCGGACTAGCGGCCCCGTGGTTCTTC.

The J gene is TRBJ2-7, the V gene TRBV28, with D possibly matching TRBD1 (5 bases). This CDR3 region has 13 residues. CDR1 is MDHEN, CDR2 SYDVKM, per germline. V lost 3 bases and J 0 bases, leaving 6 bases between the germline ends. CDR3 in amino acids: CASSFQGSYEQYF. The DNA for the CDR3 is TGTGCCAGCAGTTTCCAGGGCTCCTACGAGCAGTACTTC.

This clone was observed many times. This chain links TRBV21-1 with TRBJ2-1; TRBD2, the table's D call, lacks a check against the DNA. TRBV21-1 corresponds to a pseudogene. This CDR3 region has 17 residues. The CDR3 here is CASSKGQAREGNNEQFF. The DNA of the CDR3 is TGTGCCAGCAGCAAAGGACAGGCGCGGGAGGGAAACAATGAGCAGTTCTTC.

The chain couples TRBV30 to TRBJ1-3; D call uncertain. The length of the CDR3 is 16 residues. The V and J ends lost 0 bases and 0 bases respectively, with 12 bases between them. The germline CDR1 and CDR2 sequences are GTSNPN and SVGIG (reference sequence). The CDR3 sequence is CAWSVEENYSGNTIYF. The CDR3 region has the DNA TGTGCCTGGAGTGTCGAAGAGAACTACTCTGGAAACACCATATATTTT. Full variable domain (remainder filled in from reference TRBV30 and TRBJ1-3): SQTIHQWPATLVQPVGSPLSLECTVEGTSNPNLYWYRQAAGRGLQLLFYSVGIGQISSEVPQNLSASRPQDRQFILSSKKLLLSDSGFYLCAWSVEENYSGNTIYFGEGSWLTVV.

The chain has TRBV5-6 and TRBJ1-4; 7 bases map to TRBD1. The CDR3 totals 17 residues. The V and J ends lost 4 bases and 8 bases, in that order; junction bases with no gene match: 17. CDR1 and CDR2 (germline): SGHDT, YYEEEE. Written as DNA, the CDR3 is TGTGCCAGCAGCGGCGGGACAGCGGATCCGGTGCAAGAAAAACTGTTTTTT. This translates into CASSGGTADPVQEKLFF.

The rearrangement joins TRBV7-3 to TRBJ2-2; maybe TRBD2 (6 bases). The V gene lost 7 bases and the J gene lost 4 bases, with 13 bases spanning the gap. The CDR3 spans 14 residues. Germline V gene sequence: CDR1 SGHTA, CDR2 FQGTGA. CDR3 sequence: CASTLSRGTGELFF. DNA of the CDR3: TGTGCCAGCACTCTTTCGCGGGGCACCGGGGAGCTGTTTTTT.

This chain joins TRBV9 and TRBJ1-6; TRBD1 agrees at 7 bases. The V gene end was trimmed by 2 bases and the J gene end by 4 bases; junction bases not matched to a gene: 6. CDR3 length: 16 amino acids. Germline V gene sequence: CDR1 SGDLS, CDR2 YYNGEE. The CDR3 loop reads CASSVRQGGYNSPLHF. CDR3 bases: TGTGCCAGCAGCGTCCGACAGGGAGGTTATAATTCACCCCTCCACTTT.

Only one count was recorded for this clone. V usage is TRBV28 and J usage is TRBJ1-2; D ambiguous. This CDR3 has 12 amino acids. The germline CDR1 and CDR2 sequences are MDHEN and SYDVKM. Trimming took 8 bases from V and 8 from J, leaving 15 bases between them. CDR3 region: CASYRVFEGYTF. The CDR3 DNA reads TGTGCCAGCTACCGGGTCTTCGAGGGCTACACCTTC.

The CDR3, as DNA: TGTGCCAGTAGTCCCGGACAGGGAAATATACAGCCCCAGCATTTT. It codes for CASSPGQGNIQPQHF. The V and J genes are TRBV19 and TRBJ1-5, with 8 bases aligning to TRBD1. CDR3 length: 15 amino acids. With 5 bases clipped from V and 7 bases from J, the junction kept 10 bases outside the gene matches. The germline CDR1 and CDR2 sequences are LNHDA and SQIVND (reference sequence).

The chain couples TRBV19 to TRBJ2-3, with 11 positions matching TRBD2. The germline V gene encodes CDR1 LNHDA and CDR2 SQIVND (reference sequence). V was pared by 3 bases and J by 4 bases, with 3 bases of the junction left unmatched. CDR3 length: 15 amino acids. The CDR3 here is CASSITSGRADTQYF. The DNA for the CDR3 is TGTGCCAGTAGTATTACTAGCGGGAGAGCAGATACGCAGTATTTT.

DNA for the CDR3: TGTGCCAGCGCCATCAGGGGAAGCTACGAGCAGTACTTC. The encoded protein is CASAIRGSYEQYF. The genes are TRBV7-9 and TRBJ2-7; tentative D call: TRBD1 (6 bases). Trimming took 8 bases from V and 3 from J, leaving 14 bases between them. This CDR3 spans 13 amino acids. Germline CDR1 is SEHNR and CDR2 is FQNEAQ (reference sequence).

The chain carries TRBV29-1 and TRBJ2-1, with 7 positions matching TRBD1. The CDR3 consists of 16 residues. Trimming removed 0 bases from V and 1 base from J; junction bases left unmatched: 6. Germline CDR1 reads SQVTM; CDR2 reads ANQGSEA. CDR3 protein: CSVEELKGASYNEQFF. In DNA, the CDR3 is TGCAGCGTTGAAGAGTTGAAGGGGGCGTCCTACAATGAGCAGTTCTTC.

The chain is built from TRBV9 and TRBJ1-4, with TRBD1 matching 8 bases. The J segment lost 8 bases and the V segment lost 0 bases, leaving 6 bases of the junction unmatched. The V gene's germline CDR1 is SGDLS and CDR2 YYNGEE. The CDR3 sequence is 15 residues long. DNA of the CDR3: TGTGCCAGCAGCGTAGGAACAGGGGGGGCGGAAAAACTGTTTTTT. Translation: CASSVGTGGAEKLFF.

This chain joins TRBV5-1 and TRBJ1-1, with D perhaps TRBD1 (5 bases). CDR3 length equals 14 residues. Germline V gene data show CDR1 as SGHRS and CDR2 as YFSETQ. With 0 bases removed from V and 3 bases from J, the gap between germline ends came to 9 bases. CDR3 DNA sequence: TGCGCCAGCAGCTTGGGGCCGACAGACACTGAAGCTTTCTTT. Translating gives CASSLGPTDTEAFF.

The genes are TRBV7-3 and TRBJ2-1; 8 nucleotides line up with TRBD2. Trimming took 2 bases from V and 6 from J; bases not matched to a gene: 9. The CDR3 length is 16 residues. From germline, CDR1 is SGHTA and CDR2 FQGTGA. As DNA, the CDR3 is TGTGCCAGCAGCTTAGGAGTAAGCGGGAGCGGCAATGAGCAGTTCTTC. Encoded protein: CASSLGVSGSGNEQFF.

The chain couples TRBV29-1 to TRBJ2-7; no reliable D call. The CDR3 extends over 13 amino acids. Germline CDR1 reads SQVTM; CDR2 reads ANQGSEA. The V and J ends lost 2 bases and 0 bases respectively, with 8 bases between them. The CDR3 loop is CSVERVSSYEQYF. The CDR3 DNA follows: TGCAGCGTTGAACGGGTGAGCTCCTACGAGCAGTACTTC.